Each of the 13 T cell receptor beta chains below was sequenced from the same sample in a study of cytomegalovirus exposure and HLA in healthy donors. PCR employed 60 Vbeta and 13 Jbeta primers. Libraries were prepared by immunoSEQ multiplex PCR; TCRdb keeps only in-frame clonotypes and omits some of them. The table has 150,000 or so clones, about three quarters seen once. Input material: PBMCs. These receptors were taken from a man between 40 and 49 years old in good health and CMV-seropositive.

V and J are TRBV18 and TRBJ1-1; D remains ambiguous. V dropped 0 bases and J dropped 3 bases, with 11 bases sitting between them. Germline V gene lookup returns CDR1 KGHSH and CDR2 LQKENI. This CDR3 has 15 amino acids. Here the CDR3 reads CASSPPSRGDTEAFF. In nucleotides, the CDR3 is TGTGCCAGCTCACCACCCAGTCGAGGAGACACTGAAGCTTTCTTT.

The rearrangement uses TRBV28 and TRBJ1-5; no firm D call. The CDR3 is 14 residues long. The germline gives CDR1 MDHEN, CDR2 SYDVKM. V was trimmed by 2 bases and J by 5 bases, leaving 10 bases between them. The DNA for the CDR3 is TGTGCCAGCAGTTTAAGGAGGTCGGATCAGCCCCAGCATTTT. It specifies CASSLRRSDQPQHF.

The J gene is TRBJ2-3, the V gene TRBV6-6; TRBD1 agrees at 9 bases. CDR1 is MNHNY and CDR2 is SVGAGI in the germline V gene (reference sequence). This CDR3 contains 15 residues. With 7 bases clipped from V and 2 bases from J, the junction kept 7 bases outside the gene matches. The CDR3 region is CASTDRGASTDTQYF. CDR3 in DNA: TGTGCCAGCACCGACAGGGGGGCCTCCACAGATACGCAGTATTTT.

The genes are TRBV27 and TRBJ2-7; D is uncertain. The CDR3 is made up of 10 amino acids. Germline V gene data show CDR1 as MNHEY and CDR2 as SMNVEV (reference sequence). The germline V and J ends were trimmed by 7 bases and 1 base, with 2 bases remaining between them. The CDR3 loop is CASTSYEQYF. In nucleotides, the CDR3 is TGTGCCAGCACTTCCTACGAGCAGTACTTC.

The genes are TRBV2 and TRBJ2-3; 9 positions match TRBD2. Germline trimming cut 6 bases from V and 1 base from J; bases unmatched to any gene: 2. CDR3 length: 14 amino acids. The germline V gene encodes CDR1 SNHLY and CDR2 FYNNEI. The CDR3 nucleotides read TGTGCCAGCAGGGTAGCGGGAGGCACAGATACGCAGTATTTT. It is translated as CASRVAGGTDTQYF.

This clone showed up just a few times. The V call is TRBV4-2, the J call TRBJ2-7; the match to TRBD1 covers 10 bases. The J segment lost 6 bases and the V segment lost 2 bases, leaving 10 bases of the junction unmatched. The germline gives CDR1 LGHNA, CDR2 YNFKEQ. This CDR3 has 16 residues. The CDR3 sequence: CASSQPTGTGASEQYF. CDR3 bases: TGTGCCAGCAGCCAACCCACCGGGACAGGGGCGAGCGAGCAGTACTTC.

The chain joins TRBV25-1 to TRBJ2-5; perhaps TRBD2 as D (6 bases). The DNA end favors TRBJ2-7, so the J call may be wrong. Per germline, CDR1 MGHDK and CDR2 SYGVNS. The CDR3 length is 15 residues. This CDR3 is CASSGEDGGSYEQYF. The CDR3 DNA reads TGTGCCAGCAGTGGAGAGGACGGAGGGTCCTACGAGCAGTACTTC.

The chain couples TRBV28 to TRBJ1-2; D gene ambiguous. The CDR3 is 12 residues long. Germline V lookup: CDR1 MDHEN, CDR2 SYDVKM. V was clipped by 3 bases and J by 6 bases, with 8 bases between them. The CDR3 DNA reads TGTGCCAGCAGTTTGGCCGGGGATGGCTACACCTTC. It encodes CASSLAGDGYTF.

This chain connects TRBV29-1 to TRBJ2-1; 7 bases line up with TRBD2. The CDR3 covers 15 residues. Germline V gene sequence: CDR1 SQVTM, CDR2 ANQGSEA. V lost 7 bases to trimming and J lost 0 bases; unmatched junction nucleotides: 9. The CDR3 here is CSGKLGGSSYNEQFF. The CDR3 DNA is TGCAGCGGGAAGTTGGGCGGGAGCTCCTACAATGAGCAGTTCTTC.

The rearrangement uses TRBV5-1 and TRBJ1-1; a weak D match, TRBD1 (6 bases). This CDR3 contains 13 residues. Germline V gene sequence: CDR1 SGHRS, CDR2 YFSETQ. V lost 4 bases, J lost 12 bases, and 19 bases lay in between. The CDR3 nucleotides are TGCGCCAGCAGCCCCCAGGACAGAGAAGTAACTTTCTTT. Its protein product is CASSPQDREVTFF.

This clone was recorded a few times. This sequence joins TRBV11-2 and TRBJ2-2; the D is unclear. The V end was cut by 1 base, the J end by 5 bases, with 11 bases between. This CDR3 contains 15 residues. CDR1 is SGHAT and CDR2 is FQNNGV in the germline V gene. The chain's CDR3 is CASSLVVLNTGELFF. The CDR3 nucleotides are TGTGCCAGCAGCTTAGTAGTCCTAAATACCGGGGAGCTGTTTTTT.

The chain uses TRBV7-8 and TRBJ2-3; 13 positions agree with TRBD2. CDR3 size: 17 residues. CDR1 and CDR2 from the germline V gene are SGHVS and FQNEAQ. V lost 5 bases, J lost 5 bases, and 10 bases stayed unmatched. This CDR3 reads CASSPLGLAGEVDTQYF. The CDR3 DNA reads TGTGCCAGCAGCCCCCTTGGACTAGCGGGAGAGGTAGATACGCAGTATTTT.

The chain recombines TRBV6-1 with TRBJ2-7; possible D gene TRBD2, 5 bases. The CDR3 sequence is 11 residues long. Germline V gives CDR1 MNHNS, CDR2 SASEGT. The V gene lost 8 bases and the J gene lost 3 bases, with 8 bases spanning the gap. The CDR3 bases are TGTGCCAGCGGAGAGGGCTACGAGCAGTACTTC. Translated, it gives CASGEGYEQYF.